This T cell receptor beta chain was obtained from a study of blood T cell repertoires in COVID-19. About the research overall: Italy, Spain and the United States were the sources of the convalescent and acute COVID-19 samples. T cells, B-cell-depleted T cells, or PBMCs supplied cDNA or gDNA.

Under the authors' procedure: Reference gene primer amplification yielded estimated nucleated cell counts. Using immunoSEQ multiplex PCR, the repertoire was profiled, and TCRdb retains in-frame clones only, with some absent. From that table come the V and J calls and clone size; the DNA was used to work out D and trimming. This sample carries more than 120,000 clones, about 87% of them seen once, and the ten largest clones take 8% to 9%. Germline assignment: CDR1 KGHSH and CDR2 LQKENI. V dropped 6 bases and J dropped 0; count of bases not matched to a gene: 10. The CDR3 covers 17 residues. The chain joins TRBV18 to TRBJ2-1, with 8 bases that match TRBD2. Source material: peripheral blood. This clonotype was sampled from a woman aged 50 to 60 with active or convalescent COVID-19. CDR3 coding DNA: TGTGCCAGCTCCTCCGCGGGAGGCGGGAGCTCCTACAATGAGCAGTTCTTC. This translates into CASSSAGGGSSYNEQFF.